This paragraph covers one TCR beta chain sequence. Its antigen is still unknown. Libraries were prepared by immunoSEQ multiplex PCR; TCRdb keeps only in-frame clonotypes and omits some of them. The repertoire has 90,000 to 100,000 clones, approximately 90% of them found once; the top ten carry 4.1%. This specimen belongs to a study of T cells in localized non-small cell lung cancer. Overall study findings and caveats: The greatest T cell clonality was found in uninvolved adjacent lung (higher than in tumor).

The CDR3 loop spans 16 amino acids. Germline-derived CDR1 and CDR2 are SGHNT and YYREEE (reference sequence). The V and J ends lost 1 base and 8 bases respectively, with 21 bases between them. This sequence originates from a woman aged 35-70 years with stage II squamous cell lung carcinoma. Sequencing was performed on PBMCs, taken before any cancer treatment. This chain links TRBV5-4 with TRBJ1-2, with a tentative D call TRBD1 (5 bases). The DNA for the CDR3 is TGTGCCAGCAGCTTGTCGGGGCAACGCCTTTCTAGGGGCTACACCTTC. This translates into CASSLSGQRLSRGYTF. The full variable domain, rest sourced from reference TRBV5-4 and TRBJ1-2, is ETGVTQSPTHLIKTRGQQVTLRCSSQSGHNTVSWYQQALGQGPQFIFQYYREEENGRGNFPPRFSGLQFPNYSSELNVNALELDDSALYLCASSLSGQRLSRGYTFGSGTRLTVV.